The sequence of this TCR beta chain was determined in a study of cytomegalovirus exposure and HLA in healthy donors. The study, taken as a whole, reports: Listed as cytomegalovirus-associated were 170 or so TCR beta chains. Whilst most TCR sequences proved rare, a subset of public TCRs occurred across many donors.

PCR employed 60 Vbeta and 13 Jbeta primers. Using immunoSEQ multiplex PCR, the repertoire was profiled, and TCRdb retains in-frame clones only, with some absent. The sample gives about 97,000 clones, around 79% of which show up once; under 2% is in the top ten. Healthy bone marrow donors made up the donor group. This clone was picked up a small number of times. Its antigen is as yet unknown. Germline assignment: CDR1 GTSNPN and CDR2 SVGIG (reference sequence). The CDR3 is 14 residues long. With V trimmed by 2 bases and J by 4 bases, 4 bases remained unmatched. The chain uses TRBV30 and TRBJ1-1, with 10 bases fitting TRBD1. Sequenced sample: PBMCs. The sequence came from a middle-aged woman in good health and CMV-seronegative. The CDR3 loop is CAWSTGTGATEAFF. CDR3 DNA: TGTGCCTGGAGTACTGGGACAGGGGCCACTGAAGCTTTCTTT.